A single count supports the clone carrying this T cell receptor beta chain. This sample is part of a study of blood T cell repertoires in COVID-19. Study information: Sites across the United States, Italy and Spain contributed samples from acute and convalescent COVID-19. Nucleic acid was either cDNA or gDNA, and it came from T cells, B-cell-depleted T cells, or PBMCs.

The CDR3 length is 13 residues. Trimming stripped 8 bases from V and 5 bases from J, with 15 bases between. CDR1 is MNHEY, CDR2 SMNVEV, per germline (reference sequence). In the study's own analysis: Estimation of nucleated cell counts relied on the amplification of reference gene primers. The table came from immunoSEQ multiplex PCR; TCRdb's copy has only in-frame clones and leaves some out. Clonal size and the V and J genes are those of that table, whereas D and trimming came from the DNA. The sample has about 190,000 clones; 85% to 90% are singletons. The rearrangement links TRBV27 to TRBJ1-1, with a tentative D call TRBD1 (6 bases). The clonotype was recovered from a man aged 45-65 years with acute or convalescent COVID-19. The sequenced sample was peripheral blood. DNA of the CDR3: TGTGCCAGCGGCCTGGGGGCGCTTACTGAAGCTTTCTTT. It is translated as CASGLGALTEAFF.